Listed here are 15 T cell receptor beta chains from one sample, sequenced in a study of tumor-infiltrating lymphocytes in primary liver carcinoma (dated by TCRdb to 2016 to 2017). TRIzol reagent was used to extract blood RNA from unsorted whole blood, while the DNeasy Blood & Tissue kit provided the germline DNA. The sequencing machine was an Illumina HiSeq 2500. Starting from approximately 500 ng total RNA, TCRbeta-specific cDNA was produced by reverse transcription with a constant-region primer and ProtoScript II reverse transcriptase. Three nested multiplex PCR rounds, following a slightly modified ARM-PCR procedure, were used to build the TCRbeta libraries. The first two PCR rounds used multiplex TRBV1-TRBV30 forward primers with a Cbeta reverse primer, each for roughly 10 cycles. The public reads were reanalyzed by TCRdb: fastp trimming at Q25, MiXCR alignment, in-frame beta chains only. Every CDR3 protein is listed once, alongside the most common genes and DNA of its rows. The sample table records about 310,000 distinct CDR3 sequences; 65% of these occur just once. Of the sample, approximately 9% falls within the top ten clones.

Sequencing was performed on peripheral blood. Every receptor here comes from a middle-aged man with primary liver carcinoma and hepatitis B virus infection.

The rearrangement uses TRBV30 and TRBJ1-2; unclear D gene. CDR1 is GTSNPN, CDR2 SVGIG, per germline (reference sequence). The CDR3 extends over 12 amino acids. V dropped 1 base and J dropped 4 bases, with 7 bases sitting between them. CDR3 residues: CAWSGAGYGYTF. The CDR3, as DNA: TGTGCCTGGAGTGGGGCAGGCTATGGCTACACCTTC.

Many counts were recorded for this clonotype. CDR3 nucleotides: TGTGCCAGCAGTTCCAACAGGGAACAAGAGACCCAGTACTTC. Amino acid sequence: CASSSNREQETQYF. V is TRBV12-3 or TRBV12-4 and J is TRBJ2-5; D may be TRBD1 (6 bases). Trimming cost V 4 bases and J 2 bases, with 11 bases left between them. This CDR3 region has 14 residues.

Remarks on this clonotype: This could be a read error, since a much larger clone is one nucleotide away. This chain connects TRBV12-5 to TRBJ2-1; D unresolved. Looked up from germline, CDR1 is LGHNT and CDR2 is FRNRAP. This CDR3 contains 12 residues. The CDR3 reads CACGLGYNEQFF. The CDR3 DNA follows: TGTGCTTGTGGTTTGGGATACAATGAGCAGTTCTTC.

As concerns this clonotype: A read error is possible here, since a much larger clone lies one base away. The V gene is TRBV5-4, the J gene TRBJ2-1; 14 bases match TRBD2. CDR3 length equals 16 residues. Per the germline V gene, CDR1 is SGHNT and CDR2 is YYREEE (reference sequence). The CDR3 sequence is CASSPSTSGRAGELFF. For the CDR3, the DNA is TGTGCCAGCAGCCCTTCGACTAGCGGGAGGGCCGGTGAGCTGTTCTTC.

The V call is TRBV10-1, the J call TRBJ1-2; 9 bases match TRBD1. Germline CDR1 and CDR2: WNHNN and SYGVQD (reference sequence). This CDR3 comprises 17 residues. CDR3 nucleotides: TGCGCTAGTTATCCGGGACAGGGAAATTCCCCTGACTATGGCTACACCTTC. It specifies CASYPGQGNSPDYGYTF.

Ten or more counts support this clonotype. The rearrangement links TRBV29-1 to TRBJ1-1; 7 bases are a match to TRBD1. The V and J ends lost 5 bases and 0 bases, in that order; junction bases with no gene match: 9. Looked up from germline, CDR1 is SQVTM and CDR2 is ANQGSEA. This CDR3 has 15 residues. The CDR3 DNA reads as TGCAGCGTTTTTTTGAGGGACAGAATGAACACTGAAGCTTTCTTT. Translation: CSVFLRDRMNTEAFF.

The chain uses TRBV11-2 and TRBJ2-2; D unclear. This CDR3 has 14 residues. The V gene lost 3 bases and the J gene lost 5 bases, with 10 bases spanning the gap. Germline V CDR1 and CDR2: SGHAT, FQNNGV. The DNA of the CDR3 is TGTGCCAGCAGCTTTACCCTGGGAACCGGGGAGCTGTTTTTT. Residues: CASSFTLGTGELFF.

There are many counts of this clonotype. V gene TRBV12-3 or TRBV12-4 combines with J gene TRBJ1-2, with TRBD1 matching over 7 bases. This CDR3 has 14 residues. V was pared by 5 bases and J by 6 bases, with 9 bases of the junction left unmatched. The CDR3 DNA reads TGTGCCAGCAGTCTCGTCGACAGGGTGGATGGCTACACCTTC. Its protein product is CASSLVDRVDGYTF.

With regard to this clonotype: Given the absence of the conserved phenylalanine or tryptophan at the CDR3 end, a read error is likely. The rearrangement joins TRBV28 to TRBJ1-5; TRBD1 aligns across 9 bases. The CDR3 runs 14 residues. V was clipped by 3 bases and J by 8 bases; unmatched bases: 5. CDR1 MDHEN and CDR2 SYDVKM come from the germline V gene. In nucleotides, the CDR3 is TGTGCCAGCAGTTTGACAGGGGGAACGGAGCCCCAGCATTCT. Its translation: CASSLTGGTEPQHS.

This clonotype was counted at least ten times. The J gene is TRBJ2-3, the V gene TRBV10-3, with 7 bases fitting TRBD1. CDR1 ENHRY and CDR2 SYGVKD come from the germline V gene. V trimming: 3 bases; J trimming: 3 bases; junction bases outside the gene matches: 3. CDR3 length equals 14 residues. The CDR3 region is CAISDRGWTDTQYF. The CDR3 DNA reads TGTGCCATCAGTGACAGGGGGTGGACAGATACGCAGTATTTT.

The CDR3 DNA sequence: TGTGCCAGCAGCCGAGGCCCACAGGGGGTGAGAGAAGAACTGTTTTTT. This encodes CASSRGPQGVREELFF. The V and J genes are TRBV6-1 and TRBJ1-4, with TRBD1 matching 8 bases. Germline lookup yields CDR1 MNHNS and CDR2 SASEGT. J gave up 12 bases and V 6 bases, and 18 bases lay outside the gene matches. The CDR3 contains 16 residues.

Notes on this clonotype: A read error may explain this, as a much larger clone is one base away. The conserved phenylalanine or tryptophan normally closing the CDR3 is absent here, so this likely arose from a read error. The chain links TRBV6-5 to TRBJ2-4; D is uncertain. CDR1 and CDR2 from the germline V gene are MNHEY and SVGAGI. The CDR3 is 15 residues long. Trimming shortened V by 5 bases and J by 2 bases, and 13 bases separated the two germline ends. CDR3 nucleotide sequence: TGTGCCAGCAGTCCGGACCGGGCTTCCAAAAACATTCAGTACCTC. Amino acid sequence: CASSPDRASKNIQYL.

The chain uses TRBV6-1 and TRBJ2-3, with D perhaps TRBD1 (6 bases). Looked up from germline, CDR1 is MNHNS and CDR2 is SASEGT. The CDR3 contains 17 residues. The V end was cut by 6 bases, the J end by 2 bases, with 21 bases between. The CDR3 reads CASSKQGRSEFTDTQYF. The CDR3 nucleotides read TGTGCCAGCAGCAAACAGGGACGCTCGGAATTCACAGATACGCAGTATTTT.

In the case of this clonotype: A single base separates this from a much larger clone, so it may be a read error. The chain recombines TRBV4-2 with TRBJ1-2; 8 nucleotides line up with TRBD1. With V trimmed by 1 base and J by 5 bases, 6 bases remained unmatched. Per germline, CDR1 LGHNA and CDR2 YNFKEQ. The CDR3 is 15 amino acids. This CDR3 reads CASSQVGDRSYGYTF. Here the CDR3 DNA reads TGTGCCAGCAGCCAAGTAGGGGACAGGTCGTATGGCTACACCTTC.

Comment on this clonotype: Since a much larger clone is just one base distant, this may be a read error. This chain uses TRBV14 with TRBJ2-7; D unclear. V lost 3 bases and J lost 6, with 6 bases in between. Germline assignment: CDR1 SGHDN and CDR2 FVKESK. The CDR3 totals 11 residues. CDR3 region: CASSHRREQYF. As DNA, the CDR3 is TGTGCCAGCAGCCATAGACGCGAGCAGTACTTC.